This T cell receptor (beta chain) was sequenced in a study of response to subunit inactivated influenza vaccine. General observations from the study: Each seasonal influenza vaccination, the authors suggested, recruits few new T cells.

From the RT-PCR reads, TCRdb called clonotypes with MiXCR, one entry per CDR3 protein. The sample has more than 450,000 distinct CDR3 sequences, approximately 11% seen once; the top ten hold about 11%. This clonotype was picked up many times. Its target is not known. The germline V and J ends were trimmed by 5 bases and 3 bases, with 24 bases remaining between them. The CDR3 totals 18 residues. CDR1 is SGHVS and CDR2 is FQNEAQ in the germline V gene. This sample was also put to use in a study of T cells expressing NK-cell markers. From that report: UMI-tagged 5'RACE template switching yielded the TCR beta cDNA. It was from sorted CD3+CD56+NKG2C+, CD3+CD56+NKG2C- and CD3+CD56-NKG2C+ T cells that TCR beta repertoires came.

This TCR was recovered from a man in his fifties or sixties who received an inactivated influenza vaccine. Sequenced here: PBMCs from blood, sampled on the day of vaccination. The V call is TRBV7-8, the J call TRBJ2-3, with a weak D call TRBD1 (6 bases). The CDR3 protein is CASSRHGDFGTRTDTQYF. The CDR3 nucleotides are TGTGCCAGCAGCCGCCACGGAGATTTCGGGACAAGGACAGATACGCAGTATTTT.